This entry lists 8 T cell receptor beta chains sequenced from one sample in a study of T cell responses to AZD1222 COVID-19 vaccine. Clones were read by immunoSEQ multiplex PCR, and TCRdb kept only the in-frame ones, dropping some. The sample records fewer than 120,000 clones, around 93% being singletons. This specimen was peripheral blood, taken on day 0 of AZD1222 vaccination. These receptors all stem from an adult in good health.

The chain uses TRBV7-9 and TRBJ2-3; 8 bases are shared with TRBD1. The V segment lost 4 bases and the J segment 6 bases; nucleotides outside the gene matches: 6. The CDR3 has 14 residues. Per germline, CDR1 SEHNR and CDR2 FQNEAQ (reference sequence). CDR3 loop: CASSSDRDRDTQYF. The CDR3 DNA is TGTGCCAGCAGCTCGGACAGGGATAGGGATACGCAGTATTTT.

The V call is TRBV6-5, the J call TRBJ2-6, with no clear D. In germline, CDR1 is MNHEY, CDR2 SVGAGI. This CDR3 is built from 15 residues. Trimming removed 6 bases from V and 2 bases from J, with 11 bases in between. The DNA for the CDR3 is TGTGCCAGCAGCCCGGGTCAGACTGGGGCCAACGTCCTGACTTTC. Residues: CASSPGQTGANVLTF.

For this clone: Within the sample, other DNA sequences also encode this same CDR3. The rearrangement joins TRBV3-1 (or the pseudogene TRBV3-2) to TRBJ1-2, with D perhaps matching TRBD1 (5 bases). Between the trimmed V and J ends, which lost 0 bases and 5 bases, there was a span of 7 bases. The CDR3 has 13 amino acids. Germline CDR1 LGHDT, CDR2 YNNKEL (reference sequence). CDR3: CASSQDGGYGYTF. The DNA for the CDR3 is TGTGCCAGCAGCCAAGATGGGGGTTATGGCTACACCTTC.

This chain links TRBV14 with TRBJ1-3; possible D gene TRBD1, 5 bases. The CDR3 consists of 19 residues. Germline V gives CDR1 SGHDN, CDR2 FVKESK. V lost 2 bases and J lost 0, with 20 bases in between. CDR3 sequence (DNA): TGTGCCAGCAGCCAACCTAACCTCCGACAGAGCCCCTCTGGAAACACCATATATTTT. It specifies CASSQPNLRQSPSGNTIYF. The full variable domain, its missing parts supplied by reference TRBV14 and TRBJ1-3, is EAGVTQFPSHSVIEKGQTVTLRCDPISGHDNLYWYRRVMGKEIKFLLHFVKESKQDESGMPNNRFLAERTGGTYSTLKVQPAELEDSGVYFCASSQPNLRQSPSGNTIYFGEGSWLTVV.

V is TRBV28 and J is TRBJ2-5, with D perhaps matching TRBD1 or TRBD2 (6 bases each). V was trimmed by 10 bases and J by 4 bases, leaving 13 bases between them. The CDR3 runs to 12 residues. The germline V gene encodes CDR1 MDHEN and CDR2 SYDVKM. CDR3 bases: TGTGCCACCTCGGAGGGGGGAGAGACCCAGTACTTC. It translates to CATSEGGETQYF.

The rearrangement joins TRBV18 to TRBJ2-5; D not certain. Germline CDR1 is KGHSH and CDR2 is LQKENI. Between the trimmed V and J ends, which lost 6 bases and 0 bases, there was a span of 5 bases. The CDR3 runs to 12 residues. The CDR3 spells CASSHYQETQYF. The CDR3 DNA sequence: TGTGCCAGCTCGCATTACCAAGAGACCCAGTACTTC.

The genes are TRBV5-5 and TRBJ1-2; 8 positions agree with TRBD1. The CDR3 is made up of 15 amino acids. Per the germline V gene, CDR1 is SGHKS and CDR2 is YYEKEE (reference sequence). Trimming at V came to 4 bases and at J to 10 bases, leaving 15 bases not matched to a gene. CDR3 sequence: CASSLGTGESGIYTF. The DNA of the CDR3 is TGTGCCAGCAGCCTCGGGACAGGTGAATCGGGTATCTACACCTTC.

The chain links TRBV4-1 to TRBJ1-1; 8 bases are a match to TRBD1. The CDR3 sequence is 15 residues long. From germline, CDR1 is MGHRA and CDR2 YSYEKL. The junction had 4 bases not matched to a gene; V was cut back by 3 bases and J by 1 base. This CDR3 reads CASSHQTGANTEAFF. DNA of the CDR3: TGCGCCAGCAGCCACCAGACAGGGGCGAACACTGAAGCTTTCTTT.